The source of this TCR beta chain is a study of T cell responses to AZD1222 COVID-19 vaccine. Study findings and constraints: Donors, mostly white British, included more females; clonal diversity was possibly underestimated. Spike-specific TCR breadth and depth rose after two AZD1222 doses. Seropositivity was recorded at baseline in only 6 or 7 AZD1222 recipients. Unmutated regions of variants are reportedly targeted by nearly half of spike-specific TCRs.

About this clone: Antigen specificity is unknown.

CDR3 length equals 16 residues. Germline V gene data show CDR1 as SQVTM and CDR2 as ANQGSEA. The germline V and J ends were trimmed by 4 bases and 0 bases, with 16 bases remaining between them. Only in-frame clones appear in the TCRdb table, and some are missing; sequencing was by immunoSEQ multiplex PCR. This sample has about 110,000 clones, with nearly 90% found just once. V is TRBV29-1 and J is TRBJ1-3, with D unclear. Sample: peripheral blood, taken 28 days after the second AZD1222 dose. The sequence came from an adult who received the AZD1222 COVID-19 vaccine. CDR3 bases: TGCAGCGTTGGTTCTGGCCCAAGACTCTCTGGAAACACCATATATTTT. Its protein product is CSVGSGPRLSGNTIYF.